The entry below gives a single TCR beta chain sequence along with its context. This CDR3 is 14 amino acids long. Per germline, CDR1 GTSNPN and CDR2 SVGIG (reference sequence). V lost 2 bases and J lost 1, with 11 bases in between. The source of the sample is a study of blood T cell repertoires in COVID-19. The overall study: Collection of acute and convalescent COVID-19 samples took place in the United States, Italy and Spain. PBMCs, B-cell-depleted T cells, or T cells were the source of the cDNA or gDNA that made up the material.

Followed longitudinally, the Seattle patients had been enrolled during active infection. In the original processing: Nucleated cell counts were estimated from reference gene primer amplification. Assay: immunoSEQ multiplex PCR; the TCRdb copy retains only in-frame clones and omits some. V and J calls plus clone size are reproduced from that table; the DNA served to infer D and trimming. The sample includes some 220,000 clones, roughly 80% seen only once; the top ten take 5.2%. The V gene is TRBV30, the J gene TRBJ1-1; D gene ambiguous. Sequenced material: peripheral blood. The sequence was collected from a woman in her 70s with COVID-19, enrolled during active disease. The CDR3 here is CAWSISGANTEAFF. The CDR3 nucleotides read TGTGCCTGGAGTATATCGGGAGCGAACACTGAAGCTTTCTTT.